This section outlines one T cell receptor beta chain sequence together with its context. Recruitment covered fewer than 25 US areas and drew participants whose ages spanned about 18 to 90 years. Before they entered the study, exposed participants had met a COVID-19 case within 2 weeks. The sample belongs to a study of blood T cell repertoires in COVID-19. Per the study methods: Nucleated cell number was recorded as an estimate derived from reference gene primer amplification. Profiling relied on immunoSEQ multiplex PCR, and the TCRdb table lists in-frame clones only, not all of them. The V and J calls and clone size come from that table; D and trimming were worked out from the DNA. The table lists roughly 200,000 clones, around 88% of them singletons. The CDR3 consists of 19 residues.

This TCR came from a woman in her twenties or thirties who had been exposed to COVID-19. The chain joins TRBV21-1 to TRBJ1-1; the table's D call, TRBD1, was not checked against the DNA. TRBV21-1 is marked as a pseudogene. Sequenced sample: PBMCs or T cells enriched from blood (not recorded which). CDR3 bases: TGTGCCAGCAGCAAACTTTGGGGATCAAGGGACAGGTTGAACACTGAAGCTTTCTTT. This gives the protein CASSKLWGSRDRLNTEAFF.